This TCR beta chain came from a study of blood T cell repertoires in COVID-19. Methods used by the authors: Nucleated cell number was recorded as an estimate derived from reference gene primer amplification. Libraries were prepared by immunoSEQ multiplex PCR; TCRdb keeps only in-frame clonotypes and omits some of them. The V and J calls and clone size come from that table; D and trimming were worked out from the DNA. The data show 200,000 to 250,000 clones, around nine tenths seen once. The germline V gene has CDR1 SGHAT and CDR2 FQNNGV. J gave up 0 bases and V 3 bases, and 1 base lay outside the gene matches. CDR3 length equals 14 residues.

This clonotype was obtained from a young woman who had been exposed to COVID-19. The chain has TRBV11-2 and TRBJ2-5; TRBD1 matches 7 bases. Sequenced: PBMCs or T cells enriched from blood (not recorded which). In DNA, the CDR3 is TGTGCCAGCAGCTTGGGACAGTACCAAGAGACCCAGTACTTC. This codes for CASSLGQYQETQYF.